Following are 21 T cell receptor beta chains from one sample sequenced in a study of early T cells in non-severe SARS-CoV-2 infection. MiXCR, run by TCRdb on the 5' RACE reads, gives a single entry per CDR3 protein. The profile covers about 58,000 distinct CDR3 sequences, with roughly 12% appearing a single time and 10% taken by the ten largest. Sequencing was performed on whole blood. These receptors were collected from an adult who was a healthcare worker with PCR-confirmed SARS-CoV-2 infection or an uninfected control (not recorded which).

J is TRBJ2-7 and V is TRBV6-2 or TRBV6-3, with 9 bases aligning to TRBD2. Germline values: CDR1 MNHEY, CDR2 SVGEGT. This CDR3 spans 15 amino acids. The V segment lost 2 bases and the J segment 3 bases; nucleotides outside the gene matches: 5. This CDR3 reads CASSYESSGSYEQYF. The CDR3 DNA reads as TGTGCCAGCAGTTACGAGAGTAGCGGGAGCTACGAGCAGTACTTC.

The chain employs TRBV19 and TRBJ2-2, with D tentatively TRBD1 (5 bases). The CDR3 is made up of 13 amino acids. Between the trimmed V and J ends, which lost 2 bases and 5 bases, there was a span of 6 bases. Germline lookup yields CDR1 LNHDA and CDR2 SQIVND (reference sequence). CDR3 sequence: CASSIKGTGELFF. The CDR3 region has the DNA TGTGCCAGTAGTATAAAGGGGACCGGGGAGCTGTTTTTT.

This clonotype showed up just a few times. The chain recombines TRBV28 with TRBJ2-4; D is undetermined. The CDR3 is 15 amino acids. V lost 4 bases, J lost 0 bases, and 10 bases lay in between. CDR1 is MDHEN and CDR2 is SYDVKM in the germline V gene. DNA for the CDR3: TGTGCCAGCAGTTCGGGTGTCCTAGCCAAAAACATTCAGTACTTC. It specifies CASSSGVLAKNIQYF.

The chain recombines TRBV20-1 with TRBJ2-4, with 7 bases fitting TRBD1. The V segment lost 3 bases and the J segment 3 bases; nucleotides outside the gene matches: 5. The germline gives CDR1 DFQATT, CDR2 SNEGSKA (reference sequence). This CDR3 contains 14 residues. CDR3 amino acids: CSARRGLDKNIQYF. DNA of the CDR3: TGCAGTGCTAGGAGGGGGCTCGACAAAAACATTCAGTACTTC.

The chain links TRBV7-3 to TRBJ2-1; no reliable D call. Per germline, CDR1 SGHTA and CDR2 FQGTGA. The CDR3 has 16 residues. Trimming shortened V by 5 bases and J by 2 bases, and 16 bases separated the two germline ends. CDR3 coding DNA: TGTGCCAGCAGCCCCTCAACGCTCAGCACCTACAATGAGCAGTTCTTC. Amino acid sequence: CASSPSTLSTYNEQFF.

The CDR3 sequence: CASEVGTGGSKNIQYF. CDR3 DNA: TGTGCCAGCGAGGTGGGGACAGGGGGCTCCAAAAACATTCAGTACTTC. V and J are TRBV2 and TRBJ2-4; 12 bases map to TRBD1. The CDR3 is 16 amino acids. V lost 8 bases and J lost 2; bases outside the gene matches: 7. The germline V gene encodes CDR1 SNHLY and CDR2 FYNNEI.

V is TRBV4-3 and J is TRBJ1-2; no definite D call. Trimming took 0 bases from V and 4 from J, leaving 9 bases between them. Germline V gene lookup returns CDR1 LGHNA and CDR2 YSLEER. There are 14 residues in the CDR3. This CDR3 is CASSQDASSYGYTF. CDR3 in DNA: TGCGCCAGCAGCCAAGACGCGTCATCCTATGGCTACACCTTC.

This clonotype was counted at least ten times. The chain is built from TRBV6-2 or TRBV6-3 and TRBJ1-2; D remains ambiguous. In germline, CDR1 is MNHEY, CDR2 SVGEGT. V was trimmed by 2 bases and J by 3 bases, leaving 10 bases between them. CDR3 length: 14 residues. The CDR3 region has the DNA TGTGCCAGCAGTTACGATCACGAGGACTATGGCTACACCTTC. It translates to CASSYDHEDYGYTF.

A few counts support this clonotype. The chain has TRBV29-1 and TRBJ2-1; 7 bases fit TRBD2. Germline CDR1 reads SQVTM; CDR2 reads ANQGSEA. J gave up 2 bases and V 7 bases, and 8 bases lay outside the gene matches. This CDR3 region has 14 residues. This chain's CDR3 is CSGNPSGPYNEQFF. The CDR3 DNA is TGCAGCGGGAATCCTAGCGGACCCTACAATGAGCAGTTCTTC.

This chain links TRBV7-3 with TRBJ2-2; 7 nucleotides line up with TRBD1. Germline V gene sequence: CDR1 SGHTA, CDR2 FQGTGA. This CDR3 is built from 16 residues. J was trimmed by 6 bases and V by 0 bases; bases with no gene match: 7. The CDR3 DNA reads TGTGCCAGCAGCTTAACCTCCGGGACAGAGGCCGGGGAGCTGTTTTTT. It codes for CASSLTSGTEAGELFF.

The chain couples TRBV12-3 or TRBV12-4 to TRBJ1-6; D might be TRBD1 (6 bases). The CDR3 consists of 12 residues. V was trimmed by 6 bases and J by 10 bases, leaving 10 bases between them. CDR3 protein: CASRKGGSPLHF. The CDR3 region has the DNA TGTGCCAGCAGAAAAGGGGGATCACCCCTCCACTTT.

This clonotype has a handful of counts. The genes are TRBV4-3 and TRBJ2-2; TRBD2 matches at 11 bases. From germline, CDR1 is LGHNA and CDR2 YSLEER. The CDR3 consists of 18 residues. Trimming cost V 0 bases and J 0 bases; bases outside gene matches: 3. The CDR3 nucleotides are TGCGCCAGCAGCCAAGACCCGGGACTAGCGGCGAACACCGGGGAGCTGTTTTTT. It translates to CASSQDPGLAANTGELFF.

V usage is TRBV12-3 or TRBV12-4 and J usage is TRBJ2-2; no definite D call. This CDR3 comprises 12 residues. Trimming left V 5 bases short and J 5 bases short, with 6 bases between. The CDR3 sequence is CASSTATGELFF. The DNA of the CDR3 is TGTGCCAGCAGTACAGCAACCGGGGAGCTGTTTTTT.

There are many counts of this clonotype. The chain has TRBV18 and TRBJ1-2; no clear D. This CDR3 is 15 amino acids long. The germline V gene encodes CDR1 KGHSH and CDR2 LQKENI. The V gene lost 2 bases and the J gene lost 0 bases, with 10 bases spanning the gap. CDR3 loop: CASSPGHGPNYGYTF. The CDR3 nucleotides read TGTGCCAGCTCACCAGGCCACGGACCTAACTATGGCTACACCTTC.

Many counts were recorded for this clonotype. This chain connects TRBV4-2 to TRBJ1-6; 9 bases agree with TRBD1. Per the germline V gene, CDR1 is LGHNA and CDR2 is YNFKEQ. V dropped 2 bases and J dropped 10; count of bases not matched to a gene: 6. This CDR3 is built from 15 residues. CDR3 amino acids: CASSQRDRDGSPLHF. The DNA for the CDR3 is TGTGCCAGCAGCCAACGGGACAGGGACGGCTCACCCCTCCACTTT.

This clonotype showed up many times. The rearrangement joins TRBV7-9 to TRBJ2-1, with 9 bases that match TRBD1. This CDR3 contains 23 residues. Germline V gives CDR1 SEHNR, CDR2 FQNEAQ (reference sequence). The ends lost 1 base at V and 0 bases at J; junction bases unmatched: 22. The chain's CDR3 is CASSLVEGFRDRVISSSYNEQFF. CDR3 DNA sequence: TGTGCCAGCAGCTTAGTCGAGGGTTTCCGGGACAGGGTAATCTCAAGCTCCTACAATGAGCAGTTCTTC.

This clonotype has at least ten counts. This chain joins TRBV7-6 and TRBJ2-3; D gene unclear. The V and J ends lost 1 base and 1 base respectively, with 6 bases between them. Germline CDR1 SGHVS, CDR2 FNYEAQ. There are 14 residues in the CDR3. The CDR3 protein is CASSLGAGTDTQYF. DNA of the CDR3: TGTGCCAGCAGCTTAGGCGCAGGCACAGATACGCAGTATTTT.

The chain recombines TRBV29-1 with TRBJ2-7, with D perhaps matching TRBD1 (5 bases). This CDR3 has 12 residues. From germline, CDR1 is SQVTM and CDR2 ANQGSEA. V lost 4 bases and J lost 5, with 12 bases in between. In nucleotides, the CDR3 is TGCAGCGTTGTTGGTTCAGGGAACGAGCAGTACTTC. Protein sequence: CSVVGSGNEQYF.

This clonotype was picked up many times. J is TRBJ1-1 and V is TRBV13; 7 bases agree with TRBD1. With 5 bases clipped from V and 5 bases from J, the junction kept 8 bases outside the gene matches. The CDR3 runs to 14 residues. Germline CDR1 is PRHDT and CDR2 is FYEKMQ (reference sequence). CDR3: CASSPRQGGTEAFF. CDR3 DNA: TGTGCCAGCAGCCCCCGACAGGGAGGAACTGAAGCTTTCTTT.

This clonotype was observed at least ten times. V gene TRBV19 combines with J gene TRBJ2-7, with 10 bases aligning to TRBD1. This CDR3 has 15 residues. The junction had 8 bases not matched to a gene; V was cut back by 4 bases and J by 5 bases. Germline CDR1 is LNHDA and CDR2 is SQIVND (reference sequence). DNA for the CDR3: TGTGCCAGTAGTAAAGGGGGACAGGGGCGGAACGAGCAGTACTTC. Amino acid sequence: CASSKGGQGRNEQYF.

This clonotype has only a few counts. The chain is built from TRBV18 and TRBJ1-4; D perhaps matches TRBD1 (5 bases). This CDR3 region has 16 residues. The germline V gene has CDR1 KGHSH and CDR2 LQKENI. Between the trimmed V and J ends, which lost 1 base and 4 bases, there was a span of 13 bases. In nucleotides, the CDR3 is TGTGCCAGCTCACCACGGGGGAGTCAAGATAATGAAAAACTGTTTTTT. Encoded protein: CASSPRGSQDNEKLFF.